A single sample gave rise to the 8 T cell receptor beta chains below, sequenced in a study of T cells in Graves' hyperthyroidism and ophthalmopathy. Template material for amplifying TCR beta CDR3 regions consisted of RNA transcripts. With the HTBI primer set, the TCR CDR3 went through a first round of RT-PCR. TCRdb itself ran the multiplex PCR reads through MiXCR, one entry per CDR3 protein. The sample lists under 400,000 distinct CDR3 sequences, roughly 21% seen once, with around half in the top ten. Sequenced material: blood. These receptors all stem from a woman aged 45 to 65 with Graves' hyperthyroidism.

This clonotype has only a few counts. CDR3: CASSRMAGDTGELFF. As DNA, the CDR3 is TGCGCCAGCAGTCGGATGGCGGGAGACACCGGGGAGCTGTTTTTT. This chain connects TRBV10-2 to TRBJ2-2; 7 bases are shared with TRBD2. The trim removed 5 bases at V and 3 bases at J, leaving 6 bases unmatched. The germline CDR1 and CDR2 sequences are WSHSY and SAAADI. The CDR3 contains 15 residues.

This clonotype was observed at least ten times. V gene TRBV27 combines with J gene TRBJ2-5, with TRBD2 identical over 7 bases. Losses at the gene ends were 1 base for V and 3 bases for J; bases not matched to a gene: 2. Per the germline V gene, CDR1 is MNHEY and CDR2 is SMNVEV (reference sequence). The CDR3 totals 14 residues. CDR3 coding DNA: TGTGCCAGCAGTTTATTCCGGGGGGAAGAGACCCAGTACTTC. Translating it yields CASSLFRGEETQYF.

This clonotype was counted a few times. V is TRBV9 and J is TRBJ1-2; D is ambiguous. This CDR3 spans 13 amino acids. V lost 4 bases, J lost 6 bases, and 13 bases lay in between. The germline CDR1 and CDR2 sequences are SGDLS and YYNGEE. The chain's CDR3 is CASSPAALDGYTF. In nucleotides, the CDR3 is TGTGCCAGCAGCCCGGCAGCCTTAGATGGCTACACCTTC.

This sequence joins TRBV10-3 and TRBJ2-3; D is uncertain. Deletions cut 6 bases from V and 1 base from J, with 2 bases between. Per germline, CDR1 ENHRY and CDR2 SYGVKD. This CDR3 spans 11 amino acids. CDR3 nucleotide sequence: TGTGCCATCAGACGCACAGATACGCAGTATTTT. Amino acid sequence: CAIRRTDTQYF.

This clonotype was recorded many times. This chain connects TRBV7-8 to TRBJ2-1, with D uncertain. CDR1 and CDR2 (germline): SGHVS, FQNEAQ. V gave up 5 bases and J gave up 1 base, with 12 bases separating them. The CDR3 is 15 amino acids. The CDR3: CASSRRDGSYNEQFF. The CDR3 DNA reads TGTGCCAGCAGCCGAAGGGATGGGTCCTACAATGAGCAGTTCTTC.

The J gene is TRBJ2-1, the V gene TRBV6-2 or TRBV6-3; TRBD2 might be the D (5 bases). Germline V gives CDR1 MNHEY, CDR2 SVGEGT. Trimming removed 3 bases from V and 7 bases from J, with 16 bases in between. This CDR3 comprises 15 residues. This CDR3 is CASSYSLAGANEQFF. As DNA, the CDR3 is TGTGCCAGCAGTTATTCCCTAGCAGGAGCAAATGAGCAGTTCTTC.

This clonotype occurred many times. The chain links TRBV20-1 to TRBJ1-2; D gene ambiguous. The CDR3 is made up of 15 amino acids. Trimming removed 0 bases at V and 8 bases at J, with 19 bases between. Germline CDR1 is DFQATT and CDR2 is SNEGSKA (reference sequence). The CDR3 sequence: CSARDFKVRSGGYTF. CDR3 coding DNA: TGCAGTGCTAGAGATTTTAAGGTCCGGAGCGGCGGCTACACCTTC.

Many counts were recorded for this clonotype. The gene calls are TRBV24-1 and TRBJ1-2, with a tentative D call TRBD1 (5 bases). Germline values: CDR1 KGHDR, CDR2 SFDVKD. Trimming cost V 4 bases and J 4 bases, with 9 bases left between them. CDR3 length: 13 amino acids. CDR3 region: CATSDQGAYGYTF. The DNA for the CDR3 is TGTGCCACCAGTGACCAGGGTGCCTATGGCTACACCTTC.